This is a list of T cell receptor beta chains from one sample in a study of blood T cell repertoires in COVID-19. Using immunoSEQ multiplex PCR, the repertoire was profiled, and TCRdb retains in-frame clones only, with some absent. In the table there are fewer than 350,000 clones, around 87% of which are singletons. The sample was PBMCs or T cells enriched from blood (not recorded which). Every receptor here comes from a woman between 18 and 30 years old with acute COVID-19. The CDR3 runs from the conserved cysteine through the conserved F or W. The D gene is left open where the match is weak. Clone sizes are given selectively: once, few, many, or a class where the clone is expanded.

abundance	v_gene	d_gene	j_gene	CDR3nt	CDR3aa
.	TRBV7-2	TRBD2	TRBJ2-5	TGTGCCAGCGGGTCTAGCGGGAGACGAGAGACCCAGTACTTC	CASGSSGRRETQYF
.	TRBV14	TRBD2	TRBJ2-7	TGTGCCAGCAGCCAAGATCAGCCGGGACTAGTTATCTACGAGCAGTACTTC	CASSQDQPGLVIYEQYF
.	TRBV5-4	.	TRBJ2-7	TGTGCCAGCAGCTTGTCAGGGGCTAGCGGATCCTACGAGCAGTACTTC	CASSLSGASGSYEQYF
.	TRBV6-5	.	TRBJ1-2	TGTGCCAGCATCGCGACAGCTAGCTATGGCTACACCTTC	CASIATASYGYTF
.	TRBV7-6	TRBD1	TRBJ2-7	TGTGCCAGCAGCCCCCGACAGGGGACAGGCGAGCAGTACTTC	CASSPRQGTGEQYF
.	TRBV5-1	TRBD2	TRBJ2-2	TGCGCCAGCAGCTTGGGTCTGCGGGAGGACACCGGGGAGCTGTTTTTT	CASSLGLREDTGELFF
.	TRBV6-5	.	TRBJ1-1	TGTGCCAGCAGTTACCGTGCATCCGGGACACAAGCTTTCTTT	CASSYRASGTQAFF
.	TRBV6-4	TRBD1	TRBJ2-6	TGTGCCAGCAGTGGACAGGGGGCATCAGGGGCCAACGTCCTGACTTTC	CASSGQGASGANVLTF
.	TRBV11-2	.	TRBJ1-3	TGTGCCAGCAGCTTCGGAGGGCACTCTGGAAACACCATATATTTT	CASSFGGHSGNTIYF
.	TRBV6-5	.	TRBJ1-2	TGTGCCAGCAGTTACGCGGGCCGAGGGTTGGGCTATGGCTACACCTTC	CASSYAGRGLGYGYTF
.	TRBV10-1	.	TRBJ1-1	TGCGCCAGCAGTGCGGGGAACACTGAAGCTTTCTTT	CASSAGNTEAFF
.	TRBV28	.	TRBJ1-5	TGTGCCAGCAGTTCAGGGGTGAGCAATCAGCCCCAGCATTTT	CASSSGVSNQPQHF
few	TRBV28	.	TRBJ1-4	TGTGCCAGCAGTGACTGGGGGAGGGGAGGGACTGAAAAACTGTTTTTT	CASSDWGRGGTEKLFF
.	TRBV10-2	.	TRBJ2-7	TGCGCCAGCAGTGAGTCTGGAATAGCGGCCTCCTACGAGCAGTACTTC	CASSESGIAASYEQYF